Sequencing of this T cell receptor beta chain was carried out in a study of T cell repertoires in ileal Crohn's disease. General observations from the study: Clonality above 26.8% at surgery always came with endoscopic recurrence.

Germline assignment: CDR1 LNHDA and CDR2 SQIVND (reference sequence). The CDR3 is 13 amino acids. Trimming took 8 bases from V and 1 from J, leaving 10 bases between them. For this clone: Antigen: not known.

Time point described: neoterminal ileum biopsy at postoperative endoscopy, about 6 months after surgery. This table comes from immunoSEQ multiplex PCR, and its TCRdb copy is limited to in-frame clones, with some not included. The top ten hold approximately 31% of the sample, which has about 5,400 clones, roughly 66% seen once. The genes are TRBV19 and TRBJ2-3; D is perhaps TRBD2 (5 bases). The TCR comes from an adult with Crohn's disease. The sample consisted of ileal tissue. The CDR3, as DNA: TGTGCCAGTTTGAGCGGTCGCACAGATACGCAGTATTTT. Translation: CASLSGRTDTQYF.